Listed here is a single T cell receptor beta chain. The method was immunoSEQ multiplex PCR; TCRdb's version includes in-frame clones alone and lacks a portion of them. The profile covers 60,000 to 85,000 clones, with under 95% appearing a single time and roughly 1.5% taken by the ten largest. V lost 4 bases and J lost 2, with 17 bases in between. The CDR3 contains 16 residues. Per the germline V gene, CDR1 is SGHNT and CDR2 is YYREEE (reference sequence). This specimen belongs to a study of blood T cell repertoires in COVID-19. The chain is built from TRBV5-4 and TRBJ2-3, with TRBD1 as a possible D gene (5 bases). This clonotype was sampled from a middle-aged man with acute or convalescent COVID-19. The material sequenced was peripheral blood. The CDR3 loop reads CASSQAGSFPTDTQYF. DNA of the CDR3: TGTGCCAGCAGCCAAGCAGGGTCCTTCCCCACAGATACGCAGTATTTT.